A few counts support the clone carrying this T cell receptor (beta chain). Its antigen is currently unknown. The CDR3 length is 15 residues. V was clipped by 1 base and J by 3 bases, with 10 bases between them. Germline V CDR1 and CDR2: SGHTA, FQGNSA. This sample was taken from a study of blood T cells in healthy people across ages. Through a sample-barcoded 5' primer and a J-beta primer mix, a second PCR was run for about 7 to 12 cycles. TCRdb recomputed calls from the 5' RACE reads with MiXCR, one row per CDR3 protein. Of about 930,000 distinct CDR3 sequences in the sample, almost 30% are singletons; the top ten hold 10%. The sample providers were healthy Caucasian people from Russia, aged about 6 to 90. Regarding the study as a whole: While age rose, TCR beta diversity per million T cells dropped in a roughly linear way. Naive T cell percentage by flow cytometry tracked strongly with beta diversity.

These same records also appear under a second study, on T cells of mothers and their children. Per that study: There were over 10 million TCR beta CDR3 reads from each mother and a few million from each child.

The sample comprised blood. The clonotype comes from a woman between 35 and 50 years old in good health. The rearrangement joins TRBV7-2 to TRBJ1-5; D possibly corresponds to TRBD1 (6 bases). CDR3 residues: CASSLGSGANQPQHF. The CDR3, as DNA: TGTGCCAGCAGCTTAGGGTCGGGGGCCAATCAGCCCCAGCATTTT.